At least ten counts were recorded for the clone carrying this TCR beta chain. No antigen is known for it. This entry comes from a study of T cells in Graves' hyperthyroidism and ophthalmopathy. Study-level results: In simple terms, a model built on 13 V-J features told ophthalmopathy apart from stable hyperthyroidism.

RNA transcripts provided the source from which TCR beta CDR3 regions were amplified. First-round RT-PCR with HTBI primers amplified the TCR CDR3 region. TCRdb itself ran the multiplex PCR reads through MiXCR, one entry per CDR3 protein. The table lists over 500,000 distinct CDR3 sequences, 12% to 15% of them singletons. The trim removed 3 bases at V and 0 bases at J, leaving 5 bases unmatched. CDR1 DFQATT and CDR2 SNEGSKA come from the germline V gene (reference sequence). The CDR3 length is 16 residues. The V gene is TRBV20-1, the J gene TRBJ1-5; TRBD1 agrees at 10 bases. The clonotype originates from a woman aged 40 to 55 with Graves' hyperthyroidism. Sequenced sample: blood. The CDR3 nucleotides are TGCAGTGCTAGGCCCTGGGACAGGGGTAGCAATCAGCCCCAGCATTTT. Translation: CSARPWDRGSNQPQHF.